Below are 12 T cell receptor beta chains sequenced from a single sample in a study of blood T cell repertoires in COVID-19. TCRdb's table, derived via immunoSEQ multiplex PCR, lists solely in-frame clones and lacks some. The sample has 300,000 to 400,000 clones; around 88% are singletons. Sequencing input: peripheral blood. The origin of the receptors is a woman in her thirties with COVID-19, enrolled during active disease.

The V call is TRBV5-1, the J call TRBJ2-7, with 10 bases that match TRBD1. Germline V CDR1 and CDR2: SGHRS, YFSETQ. Trimming cost V 2 bases and J 7 bases; bases outside gene matches: 6. The CDR3 is made up of 14 amino acids. CDR3 nucleotide sequence: TGCGCCAGCAGCTTAGGACAGGGGGGAGATGAGCAGTACTTC. Protein product: CASSLGQGGDEQYF.

This rearrangement joins TRBV5-1 to TRBJ2-1, with unresolved D. The V end lost 1 base, the J end lost 9 bases, and 11 bases lay between the germline ends. Per the germline V gene, CDR1 is SGHRS and CDR2 is YFSETQ. CDR3 length: 13 residues. The CDR3 here is CASSLSSLSEQFF. The CDR3 nucleotides read TGCGCCAGCAGCTTGTCGAGCTTGAGTGAGCAGTTCTTC.

J is TRBJ2-7 and V is TRBV11-2, with D tentatively TRBD1 (5 bases). CDR1 is SGHAT, CDR2 FQNNGV, per germline. The length of the CDR3 is 11 residues. Trimming pared 2 bases from V and 6 bases from J, leaving 5 bases between. CDR3 nucleotide sequence: TGTGCCAGCAGCTTAAGGGGCGAGCAGTACTTC. Amino acid sequence: CASSLRGEQYF.

J is TRBJ2-5 and V is TRBV3-1 (or the pseudogene TRBV3-2); no firm D call. CDR3 length: 16 amino acids. The germline V and J ends were trimmed by 1 base and 5 bases, with 17 bases remaining between them. Germline V CDR1 and CDR2: LGHDT, YNNKEL (reference sequence). CDR3 in amino acids: CASSQVPSTRPETQYF. CDR3 coding DNA: TGTGCCAGCAGCCAAGTCCCCTCTACGCGGCCCGAGACCCAGTACTTC.

The rearrangement uses TRBV6-5 and TRBJ2-1; D possibly corresponds to TRBD1 (5 bases). The CDR3 runs 11 residues. Germline CDR1 reads MNHEY; CDR2 reads SVGAGI. CDR3 sequence reads: CATGNYNEQFF. CDR3 nucleotides: TGTGCAACAGGCAACTACAATGAGCAGTTCTTC.

The chain uses TRBV5-6 and TRBJ2-1, with TRBD1 identical over 8 bases. The CDR3 is 14 residues long. The V gene's germline CDR1 is SGHDT and CDR2 YYEEEE. Germline trimming cut 4 bases from V and 8 bases from J; bases unmatched to any gene: 8. CDR3 sequence reads: CASSKRTGQHEQFF. In DNA form, the CDR3 reads TGTGCCAGCAGCAAAAGGACAGGGCAGCATGAGCAGTTCTTC.

The chain has TRBV18 and TRBJ1-1, with a weak D call TRBD1 (5 bases). Per germline, CDR1 KGHSH and CDR2 LQKENI. The V end lost 0 bases, the J end lost 5 bases, and 10 bases lay between the germline ends. This CDR3 has 14 amino acids. The CDR3 spells CASSPPGARTEAFF. CDR3 bases: TGTGCCAGCTCACCACCAGGGGCGCGTACTGAAGCTTTCTTT.

Concerning this clone itself: A much larger clone is a single base away; this may be a read error. Other DNA sequences in the sample encode the same CDR3. This chain uses TRBV5-6 with TRBJ1-6; 10 bases match TRBD1. The CDR3 has 14 amino acids. J was trimmed by 7 bases and V by 4 bases; bases with no gene match: 2. Germline assignment: CDR1 SGHDT and CDR2 YYEEEE. In nucleotides, the CDR3 is TGTGCCAGCAGCCTGGGACAGGGGAATTCACCCCTCCACTTT. Protein: CASSLGQGNSPLHF. The full variable domain, rest sourced from reference TRBV5-6 and TRBJ1-6, is DAGVTQSPTHLIKTRGQQVTLRCSPKSGHDTVSWYQQALGQGPQFIFQYYEEEERQRGNFPDRFSGHQFPNYSSELNVNALLLGDSALYLCASSLGQGNSPLHFGNGTRLTVT.

This clone was observed once. The gene calls are TRBV19 and TRBJ1-2; TRBD1 agrees at 8 bases. J lost 1 base, V lost 0 bases, and 10 bases had no gene match. Looked up from germline, CDR1 is LNHDA and CDR2 is SQIVND (reference sequence). The CDR3 runs to 18 residues. CDR3 loop: CASSIEVETGDLNYGYTF. The CDR3 nucleotides read TGTGCCAGTAGTATAGAGGTGGAGACAGGGGACCTTAACTATGGCTACACCTTC. Complete variable domain (other parts from reference TRBV19 and TRBJ1-2): DGGITQSPKYLFRKEGQNVTLSCEQNLNHDAMYWYRQDPGQGLRLIYYSQIVNDFQKGDIAEGYSVSREKKESFPLTVTSAQKNPTAFYLCASSIEVETGDLNYGYTFGSGTRLTVV.

This rearrangement joins TRBV3-1 (or the pseudogene TRBV3-2) to TRBJ2-4; D may be TRBD1 (6 bases). Trimming removed 0 bases at V and 0 bases at J, with 15 bases between. This CDR3 contains 18 residues. Germline lookup yields CDR1 LGHDT and CDR2 YNNKEL (reference sequence). CDR3 sequence reads: CASSQERFDRLAKNIQYF. Written as DNA, the CDR3 is TGTGCCAGCAGCCAAGAAAGGTTCGACAGGTTAGCCAAAAACATTCAGTACTTC.

The V and J genes are TRBV3-1 (or the pseudogene TRBV3-2) and TRBJ2-6; D remains unclear. The CDR3 totals 15 residues. Trimming removed 0 bases at V and 2 bases at J, with 5 bases between. Germline V gives CDR1 LGHDT, CDR2 YNNKEL (reference sequence). This CDR3 is CASSQELTGANVLTF. The CDR3 nucleotides are TGTGCCAGCAGCCAAGAACTTACTGGGGCCAACGTCCTGACTTTC.

The CDR3 DNA follows: TGTGCCAGCAGGCGGCTTCTAAATTCACCCCTCCACTTT. Translation: CASRRLLNSPLHF. The chain uses TRBV21-1 and TRBJ1-6. TRBV21-1 is classified as a pseudogene. CDR3 size: 13 residues.